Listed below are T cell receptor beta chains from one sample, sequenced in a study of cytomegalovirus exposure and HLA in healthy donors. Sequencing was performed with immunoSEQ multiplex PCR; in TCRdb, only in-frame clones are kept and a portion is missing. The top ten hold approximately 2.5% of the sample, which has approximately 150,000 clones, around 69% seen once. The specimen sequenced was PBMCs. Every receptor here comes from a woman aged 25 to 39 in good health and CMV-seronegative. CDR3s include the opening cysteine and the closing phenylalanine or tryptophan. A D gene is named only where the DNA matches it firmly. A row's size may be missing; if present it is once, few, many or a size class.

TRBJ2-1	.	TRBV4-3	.	TGCGCCAGCAGCCTGGCGGGACCCGCCGACGGTGAGCAGTTCTTC	CASSLAGPADGEQFF
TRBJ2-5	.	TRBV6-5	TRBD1	TGTGCCAGCAGATCAGGGGGCGCGGGGGAGACCCAGTACTTC	CASRSGGAGETQYF
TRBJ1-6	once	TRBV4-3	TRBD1	TGCGCCAGCAGCCAAGATTCCCCCCTCCGGGACAGAACCTATAATTCACCCCTCCACTTT	CASSQDSPLRDRTYNSPLHF
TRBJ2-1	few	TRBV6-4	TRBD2	TGTGCCAGCAGTGACGGGGGCGGGAGGGCTATCAATGAGCAGTTCTTC	CASSDGGGRAINEQFF
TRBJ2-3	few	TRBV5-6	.	TGTGCCAGCAGCTTGGCCTCCACAGATACGCAGTATTTT	CASSLASTDTQYF
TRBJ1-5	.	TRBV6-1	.	TGTGCCAGCAGCATACAGGGTAGCAATCAGCCCCAGCATTTT	CASSIQGSNQPQHF
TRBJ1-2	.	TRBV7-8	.	TGTGCCAGCAGCTTGACAGCTAACTATGGCTACACCTTC	CASSLTANYGYTF
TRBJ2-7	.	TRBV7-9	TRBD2	TGTTCCAGCAGCTCCCCGCAGGTGGGAGGGGATCCCTACGAGCAGTACTTC	CSSSSPQVGGDPYEQYF
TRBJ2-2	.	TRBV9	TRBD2	TGTGCCAGCAGCGTAGATAGTAGCGGGAGCGGGGAGCTGTTTTTT	CASSVDSSGSGELFF
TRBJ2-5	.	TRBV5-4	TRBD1	TGTGCCAGCAGCGTCGGACAGGGGCAAGAGACCCAGTACTTC	CASSVGQGQETQYF
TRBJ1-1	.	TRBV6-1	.	TGTGCCAGCAGTGAAACGACAGGCCGGGACACTGAAGCTTTCTTT	CASSETTGRDTEAFF
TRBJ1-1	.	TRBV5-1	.	TGCGCCAGCAGCTTGGGAAGGGGGAGCACTGAAGCTTTCTTT	CASSLGRGSTEAFF
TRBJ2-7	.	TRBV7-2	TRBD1	TGTGCCAGCAGCGCGGGACAGGGATCCTACGAGCAGTACTTC	CASSAGQGSYEQYF
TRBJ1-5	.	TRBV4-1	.	TGCGCCAGCAGTACCGGGACACCTTCTAAGCCCCAGCATTTT	CASSTGTPSKPQHF
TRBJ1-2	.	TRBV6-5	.	TGTGCCAGCAGCCCAAGGGGCAGCAACTATGGCTACACCTTC	CASSPRGSNYGYTF
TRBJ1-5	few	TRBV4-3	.	TGCGCCAGCAGCCAAGAGAAGTTTGTGGGAGGTTTTAGCAATCAGCCCCAGCATTTT	CASSQEKFVGGFSNQPQHF
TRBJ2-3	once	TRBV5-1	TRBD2	TGCGCCAGCAGCTTGGCACTAGCGGGAGGGGCAGATACGCAGTATTTT	CASSLALAGGADTQYF
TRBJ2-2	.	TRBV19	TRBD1	TGTGCCAGTGCAGACAGGGGGCTCGCCGGGGAGCTGTTTTTT	CASADRGLAGELFF
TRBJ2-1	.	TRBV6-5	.	TGTGCCAGCAGTTCCAATGGAGCAATCGGTGAGCAGTTCTTC	CASSSNGAIGEQFF
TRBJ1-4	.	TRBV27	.	TGTGCCACAAAGAGGAGGGAAAATGAAAAACTGTTTTTT	CATKRRENEKLFF
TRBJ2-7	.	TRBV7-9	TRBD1	TGTGCCAGCAGCCCAAGACAGGGAGTCAACGAGCAGTACTTC	CASSPRQGVNEQYF
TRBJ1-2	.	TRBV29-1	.	TGCAGCGTTCGGGTTACTAACTATGGCTACACCTTC	CSVRVTNYGYTF
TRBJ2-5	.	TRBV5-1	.	TGCGCCAGCAGCTTCCAGGTCCAAGAGACCCAGTACTTC	CASSFQVQETQYF
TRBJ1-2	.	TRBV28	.	TGTGCCAGCAGTTTACTACGCTATGGCTACACCTTC	CASSLLRYGYTF
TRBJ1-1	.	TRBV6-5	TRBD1	TGTGCCAGCAGTTGGGGGACAGGGGCAGACACTGAAGCTTTCTTT	CASSWGTGADTEAFF
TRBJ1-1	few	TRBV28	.	TGTGCCAGCAACGCAGAGAACACTGAAGCTTTCTTT	CASNAENTEAFF
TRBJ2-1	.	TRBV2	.	TGTGCCAGCAGTGGTGGCGGTAGAGAGCAGTTCTTC	CASSGGGREQFF
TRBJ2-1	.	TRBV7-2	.	TGTGCCAGCAGCAACGGACTGCCGGCGTACAATGAGCAGTTCTTC	CASSNGLPAYNEQFF
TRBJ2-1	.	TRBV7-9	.	TGTGCCAGCAGCTTACAATTAGCGGTGGCTGGCAATGAGCAGTTCTTC	CASSLQLAVAGNEQFF
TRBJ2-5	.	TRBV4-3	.	TGCGCCAGCAGCCAAGAAGAGGGATCTCAAGAGACCCAGTACTTC	CASSQEEGSQETQYF
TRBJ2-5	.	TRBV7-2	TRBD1	TGTGCCAGCAGCTTAGCTGTCGGGACAGACGCTAAAGAGACCCAGTACTTC	CASSLAVGTDAKETQYF
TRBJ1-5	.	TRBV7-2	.	TGTGCCAGCAGCTTCTGGGGAGGAGTAAGCAATCAGCCCCAGCATTTT	CASSFWGGVSNQPQHF
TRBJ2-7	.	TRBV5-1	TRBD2	TGCGCCAGCAGAACAGGGACTAGCCTTCCCTACGAGCAGTACTTC	CASRTGTSLPYEQYF
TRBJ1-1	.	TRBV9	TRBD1	TGTGCCAGCAGCGTTTCTGGGACAGGGAACACTGAAGCTTTCTTT	CASSVSGTGNTEAFF
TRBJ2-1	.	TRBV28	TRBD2	TGTGCCAGCAGTTTATTCATCGGACTAGCGGTAAGCTCCTACAATGAGCAGTTCTTC	CASSLFIGLAVSSYNEQFF
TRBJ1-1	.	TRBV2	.	TGTGCCAGCAAGAAAGAAACGACAGCACAAGCTTTCTTT	CASKKETTAQAFF
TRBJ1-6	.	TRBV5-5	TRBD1	TGTGCCAGCAGCAGAAGACAGGGAGGTAATAATTCACCCCTCCACTTT	CASSRRQGGNNSPLHF
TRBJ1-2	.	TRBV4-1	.	TGCGCCAGCAGCCAACCAGGGACTAACTATGGCTACACCTTC	CASSQPGTNYGYTF
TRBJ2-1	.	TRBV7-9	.	TGTGCCAGCAGCTTAACGGTAGCCTACAATGAGCAGTTCTTC	CASSLTVAYNEQFF
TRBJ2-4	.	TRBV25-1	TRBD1	TGTGCCAGCACCAGGGGGCAGATTGATGACATTCAGTACTTC	CASTRGQIDDIQYF
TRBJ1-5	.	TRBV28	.	TGTGCCAGCAGTTTAGGGGGGGAGAGGAATCAGCCCCAGCATTTT	CASSLGGERNQPQHF
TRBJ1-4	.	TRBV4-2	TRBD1	TGTGCCAGCAGCCAAGATTCCCTGACAGGGGTCGGAGAAAAACTGTTTTTT	CASSQDSLTGVGEKLFF
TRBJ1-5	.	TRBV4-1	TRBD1	TGCGCCAGCAGTCCCGGGACAGGGTCAAGCAATCAGCCCCAGCATTTT	CASSPGTGSSNQPQHF
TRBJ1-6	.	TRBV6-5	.	TGTGCCAGCACACTTGGGGGCCCGTCCCCCCTCCACTTT	CASTLGGPSPLHF
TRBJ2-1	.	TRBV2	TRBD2	TGTGCCAGCAGTGATAGAGCTAGCGGGAACAATGAGCAGTTCTTC	CASSDRASGNNEQFF
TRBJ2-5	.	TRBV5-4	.	TGTGCCAGCAGCTTATCAGGGGCGCGGGAGACCCAGTACTTC	CASSLSGARETQYF
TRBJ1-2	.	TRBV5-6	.	TGTGCCAGCAGCCCTGGCTCGGAGATCGGCTACACCTTC	CASSPGSEIGYTF
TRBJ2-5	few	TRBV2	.	TGTGCCAGCTTGATATCGGGCCGGGGGACCCAGTACTTC	CASLISGRGTQYF
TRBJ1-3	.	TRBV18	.	TGTGCCAGCTCAGCCGAAAAGACAGCCTCTGGAAACACCATATATTTT	CASSAEKTASGNTIYF
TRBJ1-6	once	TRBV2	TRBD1	TGTGCCAGCAGAATGGACAGGGCTGATAATTCACCCCTCCACTTT	CASRMDRADNSPLHF
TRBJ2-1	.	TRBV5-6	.	TGTGCCAGCAGCTTGCTGACAGGCTACAATGAGCAGTTCTTC	CASSLLTGYNEQFF
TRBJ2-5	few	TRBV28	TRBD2	TGTGCCAGCAGTTTTGCTAGCGGGAGTTTAAAGACCCAGTACTTC	CASSFASGSLKTQYF
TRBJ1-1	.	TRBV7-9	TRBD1	TGTACCAGCAGCTTAGACCCCGGACAGGGGAACACTGAAGCTTTCTTT	CTSSLDPGQGNTEAFF
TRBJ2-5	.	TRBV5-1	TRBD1	TGCGCCAGCAGCTCTGGACAGGGGGGGGGAGAGACCCAGTACTTC	CASSSGQGGGETQYF
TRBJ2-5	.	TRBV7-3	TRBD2	TGTGCCAGCAGCCACGGGGCAGCGGGAGGCCAAGAGACCCAGTACTTC	CASSHGAAGGQETQYF
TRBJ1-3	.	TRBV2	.	TGTGCCAGCAGGTCGACAGCCTCTGGAAACACCATATATTTT	CASRSTASGNTIYF
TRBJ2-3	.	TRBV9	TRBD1	TGTGCCAGCAGCGCCGGGACAGGGATCGCAGATACGCAGTATTTT	CASSAGTGIADTQYF
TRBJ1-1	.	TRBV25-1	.	TGTGCCAGCAGTGTAGTGAACACTGAAGCTTTCTTT	CASSVVNTEAFF
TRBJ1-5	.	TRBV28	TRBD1	TGTGCCAGCAGTTTAGAGGGGGCGCATGGACAGCCCCAGCATTTT	CASSLEGAHGQPQHF